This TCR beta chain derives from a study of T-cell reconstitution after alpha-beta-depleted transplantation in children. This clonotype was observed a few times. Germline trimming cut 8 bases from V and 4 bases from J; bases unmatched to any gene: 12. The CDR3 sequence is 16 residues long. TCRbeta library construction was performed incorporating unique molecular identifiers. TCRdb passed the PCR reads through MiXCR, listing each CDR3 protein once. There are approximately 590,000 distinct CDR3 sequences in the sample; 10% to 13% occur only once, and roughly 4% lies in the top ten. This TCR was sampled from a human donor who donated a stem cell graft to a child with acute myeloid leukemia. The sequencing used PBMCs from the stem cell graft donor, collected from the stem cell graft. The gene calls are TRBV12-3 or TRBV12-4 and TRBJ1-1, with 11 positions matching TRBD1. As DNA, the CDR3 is TGTGCCAGCTCCTCCGGGACAGGGGGATATCGCACTGAAGCTTTCTTT. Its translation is CASSSGTGGYRTEAFF.